This T cell receptor beta chain was found in a study of blood T cell repertoires in COVID-19. For the study at large: Material from acute and convalescent COVID-19 was sourced from the United States, Italy and Spain. In each case, the material was cDNA or gDNA derived from T cells, B-cell-depleted T cells, or PBMCs.

The CDR3 is 15 residues long. Germline CDR1 and CDR2: LGHNA and YSLEER. The trim removed 2 bases at V and 6 bases at J, leaving 9 bases unmatched. Original processing notes: From reference gene primer amplification, estimates of nucleated cell counts were derived. The method was immunoSEQ multiplex PCR; TCRdb's version includes in-frame clones alone and lacks a portion of them. V and J calls and clone size follow that table, whereas D and trimming were derived from the DNA. The sample carries 200,000 to 300,000 clones, roughly 88% recorded once. The sequenced sample was peripheral blood. This receptor was obtained from a man between 40 and 49 years old who had recovered from COVID-19. The J gene is TRBJ1-2, the V gene TRBV4-3, with 7 nucleotides matching TRBD1. CDR3 bases: TGCGCCAGCAGCCAAAATCTCCCAGGGGGACATGGCTACACCTTC. Its translation is CASSQNLPGGHGYTF.